Shown below are 2 T cell receptor beta chains from a single sample sequenced in a study of blood T cells in healthy people across ages. The authors ran a second PCR of about 7 to 12 cycles using a sample-barcoded 5' primer and a J-beta primer mix. TCRdb itself ran the 5' RACE reads through MiXCR, one entry per CDR3 protein. The sample consists of fewer than 950,000 distinct CDR3 sequences, roughly 50% of them appearing once. Sequences were obtained from blood. The receptors come from a man of 80 years or more in good health.

The chain couples TRBV15 to TRBJ1-2; D possibly corresponds to TRBD1 (6 bases). The V gene's germline CDR1 is LNHNV and CDR2 YYDKDF (reference sequence). The V end lost 5 bases, the J end lost 8 bases, and 15 bases lay between the germline ends. The CDR3 extends over 13 amino acids. The CDR3 sequence is CATSGQKLGGYTF. Written as DNA, the CDR3 is TGTGCCACCAGCGGACAGAAGCTGGGGGGCTACACCTTC.

V and J are TRBV20-1 and TRBJ2-7; 14 bases are shared with TRBD2. The germline CDR1 and CDR2 sequences are DFQATT and SNEGSKA (reference sequence). J lost 0 bases, V lost 4 bases, and 5 bases had no gene match. The CDR3 extends over 16 amino acids. For the CDR3, the DNA is TGCAGTGCTACCCCAGGGACTAGCGGGAGCTCCTACGAGCAGTACTTC. It yields the protein CSATPGTSGSSYEQYF.